This T cell receptor (beta chain) was profiled in a study of monozygotic twins with inflammatory bowel disease. Total RNA amounting to about 3,300 ng went into each TCR library. TCRdb re-called the 5' RACE reads, yielding one record per CDR3 amino acid sequence without DNA. In all, the sample yields approximately 340,000 distinct CDR3 sequences. Findings of the study overall: Versus healthy twins, IBD patients showed fewer clonotypes shared with others, especially with disease activity.

For this clonotype: Its antigen is unknown.

Germline CDR1 is SGDLS and CDR2 is YYNGEE. The CDR3 runs 13 residues. This chain joins TRBV9 and TRBJ1-2. Sequencing used blood. This TCR came from a human donor with ulcerative colitis or Crohn's disease, or a healthy co-twin of an affected twin (not recorded which). CDR3 in amino acids: CASSVGRHSGYTF.